This TCR beta chain was recorded in a study of vaccination and CD4 T cells after COVID-19. This clonotype was detected only once. Its antigen is currently unknown. Described treatment: roughly 11-day PBMC culture with coronavirus spike peptide pools or control peptides (ViraFEST assay). Collection of the unexposed donor's CD4+ T cells took place before the COVID-19 pandemic (2011-2018). The CDR3 loop spans 21 amino acids. J gave up 4 bases and V 5 bases, and 19 bases lay outside the gene matches. Germline CDR1 SGHVS, CDR2 FNYEAQ. Oncomine TCR Beta short-read sequencing was applied to DNA from cultured CD4+ T cells. Someone extracted genomic DNA from cultured CD4+ T cells. TCRdb re-derived calls from the PCR reads in MiXCR, one entry per CDR3 protein. The data show thousands of distinct CDR3 sequences, around 35% seen once.

The rearrangement links TRBV7-6 to TRBJ2-1; 14 bases map to TRBD2. This clonotype originated in a human donor in good health. Material: CD4+ T cells from blood, cultured in vitro. The CDR3: CASSKGAPGGLAGASYNEQFF. The CDR3 coding sequence is TGTGCCAGCAGCAAAGGGGCCCCCGGGGGACTAGCGGGAGCATCTTACAATGAGCAGTTCTTC.